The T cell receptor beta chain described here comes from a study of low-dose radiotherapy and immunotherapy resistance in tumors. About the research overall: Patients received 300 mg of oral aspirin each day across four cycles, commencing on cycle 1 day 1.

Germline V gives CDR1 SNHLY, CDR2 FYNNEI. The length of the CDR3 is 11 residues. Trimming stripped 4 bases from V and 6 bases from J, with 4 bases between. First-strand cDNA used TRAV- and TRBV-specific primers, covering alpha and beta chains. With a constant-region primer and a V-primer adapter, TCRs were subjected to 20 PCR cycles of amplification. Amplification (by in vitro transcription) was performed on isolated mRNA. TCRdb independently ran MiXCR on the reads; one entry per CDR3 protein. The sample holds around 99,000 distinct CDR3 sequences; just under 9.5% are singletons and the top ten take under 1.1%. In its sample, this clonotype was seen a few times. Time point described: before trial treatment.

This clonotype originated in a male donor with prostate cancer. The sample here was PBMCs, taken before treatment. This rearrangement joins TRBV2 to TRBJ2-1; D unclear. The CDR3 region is CASSVSNEQFF. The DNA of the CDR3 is TGTGCCAGCAGTGTAAGCAATGAGCAGTTCTTC.